The 26 T cell receptor beta chains given below trace back to one sample, sequenced in a study of T cell repertoires in cytomegalovirus infection. One entry per CDR3 protein, called by TCRdb with MiXCR from the reads. In the table there are 400,000 or so distinct CDR3 sequences, under 40% of which are singletons. Sequencing was done on a sample of PBMCs. The receptors were gathered from a human donor in good health (CMV status not recorded). Some clones in this sample may be carry-over from other donors' samples.

This sequence joins TRBV7-2 and TRBJ2-1; D not resolved. The CDR3 has 13 residues. CDR1 is SGHTA and CDR2 is FQGNSA in the germline V gene. The ends were cut back, 5 bases at V and 7 bases at J, with 12 bases in the middle. The DNA for the CDR3 is TGTGCCAGCAGCATCGCGTGGCGGAATGAGCAGTTCTTC. Its translation is CASSIAWRNEQFF. The variable domain in full, with the rest retrieved from reference TRBV7-2 and TRBJ2-1, is GAGVSQSPSNKVTEKGKDVELRCDPISGHTALYWYRQSLGQGLEFLIYFQGNSAPDKSGLPSDRFSAERTGGSVSTLTIQRTQQEDSAVYLCASSIAWRNEQFFGPGTRLTVL.

This rearrangement joins TRBV7-2 to TRBJ1-5; D is perhaps TRBD1 (5 bases). Germline CDR1 reads SGHTA; CDR2 reads FQGNSA. The CDR3 loop spans 17 amino acids. Trimming pared 5 bases from V and 4 bases from J, leaving 21 bases between. The CDR3 reads CASSAIGDGGANQPQHF. The CDR3 DNA follows: TGTGCCAGCAGCGCCATTGGGGATGGAGGGGCAAATCAGCCCCAGCATTTT.

This rearrangement joins TRBV7-6 to TRBJ1-1; 10 positions agree with TRBD1. The CDR3 is 13 residues long. Germline loops: CDR1 SGHVS, CDR2 FNYEAQ. The junction had 6 bases not matched to a gene; V was cut back by 4 bases and J by 10 bases. CDR3: CASSWTGQGPAFF. DNA of the CDR3: TGTGCCAGCAGCTGGACGGGACAGGGGCCAGCTTTCTTT. Full variable domain (missing parts from reference TRBV7-6 and TRBJ1-1): GAGVSQSPRYKVTKRGQDVALRCDPISGHVSLYWYRQALGQGPEFLTYFNYEAQQDKSGLPNDRFSAERPEGSISTLTIQRTEQRDSAMYRCASSWTGQGPAFFGQGTRLTVV.

This clonotype appeared many times. V gene TRBV6-5 combines with J gene TRBJ1-1; the D is unclear. With 3 bases removed from V and 0 bases from J, the gap between germline ends came to 5 bases. In germline, CDR1 is MNHEY, CDR2 SVGAGI. The length of the CDR3 is 13 residues. In DNA, the CDR3 is TGTGCCAGCAGTTATTCAATGAACACTGAAGCTTTCTTT. Its protein is CASSYSMNTEAFF.

V usage is TRBV12-3 or TRBV12-4 and J usage is TRBJ2-2, with D tentatively TRBD1 or TRBD2 (6 bases each). The ends were cut back, 6 bases at V and 3 bases at J, with 11 bases in the middle. The CDR3 totals 14 residues. CDR3 DNA: TGTGCCAGCAGCGGGGGCCGGTACACCGGGGAGCTGTTTTTT. This gives the protein CASSGGRYTGELFF.

The rearrangement links TRBV5-6 to TRBJ2-1, with TRBD2 matching over 7 bases. Germline V CDR1 and CDR2: SGHDT, YYEEEE. The CDR3 is 15 residues long. With V trimmed by 4 bases and J by 4 bases, 8 bases remained unmatched. The CDR3, as DNA: TGTGCCAGCAGCCCTGAGGGTAGCGGGTACAATGAGCAGTTCTTC. Translating gives CASSPEGSGYNEQFF.

This clonotype was counted between two and nine times. J is TRBJ2-7 and V is TRBV24-1; D is unresolved. The germline CDR1 and CDR2 sequences are KGHDR and SFDVKD. V gave up 3 bases and J gave up 1 base, with 6 bases separating them. The CDR3 length is 13 residues. CDR3 in DNA: TGTGCCACCAGTGATCCGGGTTCCTACGAGCAGTACTTC. Translating gives CATSDPGSYEQYF.

As concerns this clonotype: Since no conserved phenylalanine or tryptophan closes the CDR3, a read error is the likely cause. The chain uses TRBV4-1 and TRBJ2-4; D uncertain. Between the trimmed V and J ends, which lost 1 base and 8 bases, there was a span of 9 bases. CDR3 length: 13 residues. CDR1 and CDR2 from the germline V gene are MGHRA and YSYEKL. CDR3 coding DNA: TGCGCCAGCAGCCAAGTTTCCATGGACATTCAGTACTCC. It encodes CASSQVSMDIQYS.

The rearrangement joins TRBV30 to TRBJ2-3; D not certain. Germline V gene sequence: CDR1 GTSNPN, CDR2 SVGIG (reference sequence). The CDR3 loop spans 12 amino acids. V was clipped by 1 base and J by 15 bases, with 17 bases between them. CDR3 loop: CAWSAPEDRRYF. DNA of the CDR3: TGTGCCTGGAGTGCTCCCGAGGACCGGCGTTATTTT.

The chain recombines TRBV20-1 with TRBJ1-1; 7 bases fit TRBD1. Germline trimming cut 5 bases from V and 6 bases from J; bases unmatched to any gene: 12. The CDR3 totals 14 residues. Germline CDR1 reads DFQATT; CDR2 reads SNEGSKA (reference sequence). DNA for the CDR3: TGCAGTGCTCCGACTATGACAGGGACGGCTGAAGCTTTCTTT. Residues: CSAPTMTGTAEAFF.

The CDR3 is CSARVLATNEKLFF. For the CDR3, the DNA is TGCAGTGCTAGGGTTCTTGCAACTAATGAAAAACTGTTTTTT. The chain recombines TRBV20-1 with TRBJ1-4; no definite D call. CDR1 and CDR2 from the germline V gene are DFQATT and SNEGSKA (reference sequence). V was clipped by 3 bases and J by 0 bases, with 8 bases between them. This CDR3 comprises 14 residues.

This clonotype was observed many times. The chain combines TRBV7-2 with TRBJ1-5, with 7 bases matching TRBD1. After removal of 6 bases from V and 2 bases from J, the junction contained 4 bases not matched to a gene. Per germline, CDR1 SGHTA and CDR2 FQGNSA. The CDR3 covers 14 residues. The CDR3 nucleotides read TGTGCCAGCAGTCGACAGGGAGGCAATCAGCCCCAGCATTTT. It specifies CASSRQGGNQPQHF.

This chain links TRBV20-1 with TRBJ2-3; D tentatively fits TRBD1 or TRBD2 (6 bases each). V shed 3 bases and J shed 1 base, with 20 bases lying between them. This CDR3 contains 17 residues. Germline V gives CDR1 DFQATT, CDR2 SNEGSKA (reference sequence). The CDR3 sequence: CSASPMAGHPRTDTQYF. Here the CDR3 DNA reads TGCAGTGCTAGCCCCATGGCGGGACACCCTCGCACAGATACGCAGTATTTT.

Only a few counts were recorded for this clonotype. The chain combines TRBV20-1 with TRBJ2-5; 11 nucleotides line up with TRBD2. This CDR3 is 17 amino acids long. With V trimmed by 6 bases and J by 0 bases, 12 bases remained unmatched. Germline V CDR1 and CDR2: DFQATT, SNEGSKA (reference sequence). The CDR3 nucleotides are TGCAGTGCATGCGGGACTAGCGGCCCCGCATACCAAGAGACCCAGTACTTC. It yields the protein CSACGTSGPAYQETQYF.

V and J are TRBV14 and TRBJ2-5; D remains unclear. V was pared by 0 bases and J by 2 bases, with 10 bases between. CDR1 and CDR2 (germline): SGHDN, FVKESK. The CDR3 is 15 amino acids. The CDR3 loop is CASSQDYGLQETQYF. In nucleotides, the CDR3 is TGTGCCAGCAGCCAAGATTACGGGCTTCAAGAGACCCAGTACTTC.

This clonotype has a handful of counts. The chain combines TRBV20-1 with TRBJ1-2, with 9 positions matching TRBD1. CDR1 DFQATT and CDR2 SNEGSKA come from the germline V gene (reference sequence). After removal of 0 bases from V and 4 bases from J, the junction contained 9 bases not matched to a gene. The CDR3 covers 16 residues. This CDR3 reads CSARDPGTGTSYGYTF. CDR3 nucleotides: TGCAGTGCTAGAGATCCGGGGACAGGGACAAGCTATGGCTACACCTTC.

This clonotype was seen many times. V and J are TRBV7-6 and TRBJ2-5, with 9 bases fitting TRBD2. V shed 0 bases and J 1 base; nucleotides not matched to a gene: 6. The V gene's germline CDR1 is SGHVS and CDR2 FNYEAQ. The CDR3 spans 17 residues. This CDR3 reads CASSLAPTSGGQETQYF. The CDR3 nucleotides read TGTGCCAGCAGCTTAGCGCCGACTAGCGGAGGCCAAGAGACCCAGTACTTC.

This clonotype was picked up many times. The rearrangement uses TRBV7-6 and TRBJ2-3; D is ambiguous. The length of the CDR3 is 14 residues. Trimming cost V 3 bases and J 6 bases, with 13 bases left between them. Germline V gene data show CDR1 as SGHVS and CDR2 as FNYEAQ. CDR3 region: CASSLSAGADTQYF. For the CDR3, the DNA is TGTGCCAGCAGCTTGTCGGCCGGCGCGGATACGCAGTATTTT.

This clonotype turned up a few times. This sequence joins TRBV28 and TRBJ2-5, with D maybe TRBD1 (7 bases). Germline CDR1 is MDHEN and CDR2 is SYDVKM. CDR3 length: 16 amino acids. V was clipped by 3 bases and J by 5 bases, with 19 bases between them. The CDR3 nucleotides read TGTGCCAGCAGTTTTGGGCTAGCTCCAGGGGGGGAGACCCAGTACTTC. Its translation: CASSFGLAPGGETQYF.

The V gene is TRBV28, the J gene TRBJ2-6, with D perhaps matching TRBD1 (5 bases). V shed 7 bases and J shed 0 bases, with 10 bases lying between them. CDR3 length: 15 amino acids. Germline V lookup: CDR1 MDHEN, CDR2 SYDVKM. The CDR3 sequence is CASMTVSSGANVLTF. CDR3 bases: TGTGCCAGCATGACAGTGAGCTCTGGGGCCAACGTCCTGACTTTC.

J is TRBJ2-2 and V is TRBV28, with 11 bases fitting TRBD1. V trimming: 2 bases; J trimming: 7 bases; junction bases outside the gene matches: 6. CDR3 length equals 16 residues. The germline V gene encodes CDR1 MDHEN and CDR2 SYDVKM. In DNA, the CDR3 is TGTGCCAGCAGTTTACTCGGACAGGGGGCCGTCGGGGAGCTGTTTTTT. Protein sequence: CASSLLGQGAVGELFF.

This clonotype was detected only a few times. CDR3 protein: CASRNDRSNQPQHF. The CDR3 DNA sequence: TGTGCCAGCAGAAATGACAGGAGCAATCAGCCCCAGCATTTT. The chain employs TRBV12-3 or TRBV12-4 and TRBJ1-5; the D gene is possibly TRBD1 (6 bases). The germline V and J ends were trimmed by 6 bases and 1 base, with 10 bases remaining between them. The CDR3 covers 14 residues.

The J gene is TRBJ2-4, the V gene TRBV7-9; tentatively, D is TRBD1 or TRBD2 (5 bases each). The length of the CDR3 is 16 residues. V was cut by 5 bases and J by 5 bases, with 19 bases left in between. From germline, CDR1 is SEHNR and CDR2 FQNEAQ (reference sequence). The CDR3 DNA follows: TGTGCCAGCAGCCTCCGGGACCGTTACGGGGAAAACATTCAGTACTTC. This sequence encodes CASSLRDRYGENIQYF.

This clonotype was seen ten or more times. This rearrangement joins TRBV7-6 to TRBJ2-7; the match to TRBD2 covers 7 bases. Germline assignment: CDR1 SGHVS and CDR2 FNYEAQ. The CDR3 length is 15 residues. Trimming removed 5 bases from V and 6 bases from J; junction bases left unmatched: 13. CDR3 sequence reads: CASSGRGGGTGEQYF. DNA of the CDR3: TGTGCCAGCAGCGGACGGGGCGGGGGTACTGGCGAGCAGTACTTC.

The V and J genes are TRBV5-1 and TRBJ1-5; TRBD1 is a possible D gene (6 bases). V was pared by 9 bases and J by 9 bases, with 28 bases between. CDR3 length equals 16 residues. The germline V gene has CDR1 SGHRS and CDR2 YFSETQ. The CDR3, as DNA: TGCGCCACCGAGACTGGGGACAATTCCTTAATGGGGCCCCAGCATTTT. Translation: CATETGDNSLMGPQHF. Combining the CDR3 with reference TRBV5-1 and TRBJ1-5 gives the whole variable domain KAGVTQTPRYLIKTRGQQVTLSCSPISGHRSVSWYQQTPGQGLQFLFEYFSETQRNKGNFPGRFSGRQFSNSRSEMNVSTLELGDSALYLCATETGDNSLMGPQHFGDGTRLSIL.

About this clonotype: As the CDR3 is not closed by the conserved phenylalanine or tryptophan, this likely results from a read error. The DNA is omitted, as the CDR3 cannot be located on it reliably, and the CDR3 follows TCRdb's listing. The V and J genes are TRBV11-1 and TRBJ2-1; the listed D gene, TRBD2, was not tested against the DNA. Ends included, the CDR3 has 14 residues. The germline CDR1 and CDR2 sequences are SGHAT and FQDESV (reference sequence). This CDR3 reads CASRPAGSYNEQLL.